The clone carrying this TCR beta chain was counted only a few times. Its antigen is currently unknown. This sample was taken from a study of cytomegalovirus exposure and HLA in healthy donors. Study information: A subsequent analysis stated that the 110 or so validation repertoires were run on the same platform as the approximately 660 first-cohort repertoires.

Study-level points and caveats: Using the classifier, cytomegalovirus status was reportedly diagnosed with high specificity and sensitivity. Cytomegalovirus-associated TCR beta chains were listed, numbering roughly 150. The dataset shows that most TCR sequences were rare, while some public TCRs occurred in many donors.

Trimming shortened V by 1 base and J by 6 bases, and 10 bases separated the two germline ends. The CDR3 is 13 amino acids. Germline V CDR1 and CDR2: SGHAT, FQNNGV. TCRdb keeps only in-frame clones here, not all; method: immunoSEQ multiplex PCR. The data contain around 130,000 clones, roughly 84% of them seen just once; the ten biggest clones take up 2.1%. V is TRBV11-2 and J is TRBJ2-7; D is perhaps TRBD2 (5 bases). The sequenced material came from PBMCs. The source is a woman in her twenties or thirties in good health and CMV-seronegative. CDR3 in amino acids: CASSLVRGGEQYF. The DNA for the CDR3 is TGTGCCAGCAGCTTAGTTCGGGGTGGCGAGCAGTACTTC.